The 29 T cell receptor beta chains reported below all come from one sample, sequenced in a study of regulatory T cells in long-lasting Graves disease. Building the TCR beta libraries relied on iRepertoire HTBI primers, and CDR3 regions underwent Arm-PCR. TCRdb reprocessed the multiplex PCR reads via MiXCR and lists one record per CDR3 protein. The top ten hold 15% to 20% of the sample, which has a few hundred thousand distinct CDR3 sequences, around 11% seen once. Time point in this sample: newly diagnosed GD, antithyroid drugs for less than 3 months. Following extraction of RNA from PBMCs, that RNA was used to make the TCR library. This sample also appeared in a second study, on T cells in Graves' hyperthyroidism and ophthalmopathy.

Material: peripheral blood mononuclear cells (PBMCs), obtained at new diagnosis, from a patient treated with antithyroid drugs. These receptor sequences come from a woman aged 18-29 years with Graves disease.

This clonotype was picked up many times. The chain combines TRBV6-2 or TRBV6-3 with TRBJ2-7, with a possible D match to TRBD1 (6 bases). Between the trimmed V and J ends, which lost 6 bases and 5 bases, there was a span of 11 bases. Germline assignment: CDR1 MNHEY and CDR2 SVGEGT. This CDR3 spans 12 amino acids. The CDR3 protein is CASRYRVHEQYF. The CDR3 nucleotides read TGTGCCAGCAGATACAGGGTCCACGAGCAGTACTTC.

This clonotype was seen repeatedly, ten times or more. V gene TRBV15 combines with J gene TRBJ2-5, with D perhaps matching TRBD1 or TRBD2 (5 bases each). Germline loops: CDR1 LNHNV, CDR2 YYDKDF (reference sequence). The CDR3 consists of 20 residues. The V end was cut by 1 base, the J end by 5 bases, with 29 bases between. The CDR3 loop is CATSRVPHMESLGEWETQYF. For the CDR3, the DNA is TGTGCCACCAGCAGAGTTCCGCATATGGAGAGTTTGGGGGAGTGGGAGACCCAGTACTTC. Full variable domain (remainder filled in from reference TRBV15 and TRBJ2-5): DAMVIQNPRYQVTQFGKPVTLSCSQTLNHNVMYWYQQKSSQAPKLLFHYYDKDFNNEADTPDNFQSRRPNTSFCFLDIRSPGLGDTAMYLCATSRVPHMESLGEWETQYFGPGTRLLVL.

This clonotype was recorded a few times. This chain links TRBV6-2 or TRBV6-3 with TRBJ2-3; no definite D call. V lost 8 bases to trimming and J lost 4 bases, with 19 bases between them. This CDR3 is built from 15 residues. Germline V CDR1 and CDR2: MNHEY, SVGEGT. CDR3: CASAPTSRSADTQYF. The CDR3 nucleotides are TGTGCCAGCGCCCCTACCTCGAGGTCGGCAGATACGCAGTATTTT.

Many counts were recorded for this clonotype. The chain is built from TRBV6-5 and TRBJ1-2; D is unclear. The CDR3 extends over 12 amino acids. Trimming pared 2 bases from V and 6 bases from J, leaving 7 bases between. Germline-derived CDR1 and CDR2 are MNHEY and SVGAGI. This CDR3 is CASSYNGDGYTF. CDR3 DNA sequence: TGTGCCAGCAGTTACAACGGAGATGGCTACACCTTC.

The chain employs TRBV6-1 and TRBJ2-1; 11 positions match TRBD2. Looked up from germline, CDR1 is MNHNS and CDR2 is SASEGT. The CDR3 covers 16 residues. With 5 bases clipped from V and 3 bases from J, the junction kept 6 bases outside the gene matches. This CDR3 is CASSIRLAGHYNEQFF. The CDR3 region has the DNA TGTGCCAGCAGTATTCGACTAGCGGGACACTACAATGAGCAGTTCTTC.

This clonotype was seen repeatedly, ten times or more. V is TRBV7-8 and J is TRBJ1-5; 7 positions agree with TRBD1. J gave up 6 bases and V 2 bases, and 10 bases lay outside the gene matches. Per germline, CDR1 SGHVS and CDR2 FQNEAQ. The CDR3 is 16 amino acids. This chain's CDR3 is CASSLIRGVGSQPQHF. For the CDR3, the DNA is TGTGCCAGCAGCTTAATCAGGGGGGTAGGTAGTCAGCCCCAGCATTTT. The full variable domain, completed using reference TRBV7-8 and TRBJ1-5, is GAGVSQSPRYKVAKRGQDVALRCDPISGHVSLFWYQQALGQGPEFLTYFQNEAQLDKSGLPSDRFFAERPEGSVSTLKIQRTQQEDSAVYLCASSLIRGVGSQPQHFGDGTRLSIL.

This clonotype was seen repeatedly, ten times or more. The J gene is TRBJ2-3, the V gene TRBV7-9; TRBD2 matches 8 bases. The germline V gene has CDR1 SEHNR and CDR2 FQNEAQ (reference sequence). This CDR3 spans 17 amino acids. With 1 base clipped from V and 4 bases from J, the junction kept 10 bases outside the gene matches. CDR3 region: CASSLGPGLGRADTQYF. Written as DNA, the CDR3 is TGTGCCAGCAGCTTAGGACCGGGACTAGGTCGAGCAGATACGCAGTATTTT. The full variable domain, completed using reference TRBV7-9 and TRBJ2-3, is DTGVSQNPRHKITKRGQNVTFRCDPISEHNRLYWYRQTLGQGPEFLTYFQNEAQLEKSRLLSDRFSAERPKGSFSTLEIQRTEQGDSAMYLCASSLGPGLGRADTQYFGPGTRLTVL.

This clonotype has ten or more counts. The chain links TRBV4-1 to TRBJ2-1, with D tentatively TRBD1 (5 bases). Germline-derived CDR1 and CDR2 are MGHRA and YSYEKL. CDR3 length equals 14 residues. Trimming shortened V by 8 bases and J by 5 bases, and 16 bases separated the two germline ends. The CDR3 reads CASSQVAQDNEQFF. The CDR3 nucleotides are TGCGCCAGCTCCCAAGTGGCACAGGACAATGAGCAGTTCTTC.

The chain links TRBV6-9 to TRBJ1-1; D is perhaps TRBD1 (5 bases). Trimming stripped 3 bases from V and 0 bases from J, with 8 bases between. The CDR3 has 14 residues. Germline-derived CDR1 and CDR2 are MNHGY and SVAAGI. The CDR3 spells CASSYRDMNTEAFF. CDR3 DNA: TGTGCCAGCAGTTACAGGGATATGAACACTGAAGCTTTCTTT.

This clonotype has more than one count but fewer than ten. The chain is built from TRBV5-8 and TRBJ1-5; D perhaps matches TRBD1 (6 bases). V was shortened by 4 bases and J by 0 bases, with 11 bases between the two germline ends. The CDR3 loop spans 15 amino acids. Looked up from germline, CDR1 is SGHTS and CDR2 is YDEGEE. CDR3 in DNA: TGTGCCAGCAGCCAACAGGGACGTAGCAATCAGCCCCAGCATTTT. It yields the protein CASSQQGRSNQPQHF.

This rearrangement joins TRBV4-1 to TRBJ2-3; 15 positions match TRBD2. The V and J ends lost 0 bases and 0 bases, in that order; junction bases with no gene match: 7. The CDR3 totals 20 residues. Germline-derived CDR1 and CDR2 are MGHRA and YSYEKL. CDR3 sequence (DNA): TGCGCCAGCAGCCAAGATCGGACTAGCGGGGGGGCCTCCAGCACAGATACGCAGTATTTT. This codes for CASSQDRTSGGASSTDTQYF.

This clonotype was counted ten times or more. This rearrangement joins TRBV11-2 to TRBJ2-1, with D perhaps given as TRBD1 or TRBD2 (6 bases each). Germline V lookup: CDR1 SGHAT, CDR2 FQNNGV. V shed 6 bases and J shed 12 bases, with 33 bases lying between them. The length of the CDR3 is 18 residues. Here the CDR3 DNA reads TGTGCCAGCAGGCCGGGCGCCGGGGGTACAGGGCCGGGATATGGGCAGTTCTTC. It is translated as CASRPGAGGTGPGYGQFF.

This clonotype was seen a few times. The chain carries TRBV6-2 or TRBV6-3 and TRBJ2-1; 9 bases are shared with TRBD2. There are 18 residues in the CDR3. Germline V gives CDR1 MNHEY, CDR2 SVGEGT. Unmatched junction bases numbered 10, after V lost 4 bases and J lost 0 bases. The CDR3 reads CASSSQKRLAVSYNEQFF. For the CDR3, the DNA is TGTGCCAGCAGTTCTCAAAAACGACTAGCGGTCTCCTACAATGAGCAGTTCTTC.

This clonotype was picked up a small number of times. The rearrangement links TRBV7-9 to TRBJ1-6; D call uncertain. Trimming removed 3 bases at V and 7 bases at J, with 13 bases between. CDR1 and CDR2 (germline): SEHNR, FQNEAQ (reference sequence). This CDR3 is 15 amino acids long. CDR3 sequence reads: CASSLGGRGNSPLHF. DNA of the CDR3: TGTGCCAGCAGCTTGGGAGGACGGGGAAATTCACCCCTCCACTTT. The full variable domain, its missing parts supplied by reference TRBV7-9 and TRBJ1-6, is DTGVSQNPRHKITKRGQNVTFRCDPISEHNRLYWYRQTLGQGPEFLTYFQNEAQLEKSRLLSDRFSAERPKGSFSTLEIQRTEQGDSAMYLCASSLGGRGNSPLHFGNGTRLTVT.

This clonotype was counted at least ten times. The chain carries TRBV7-3 and TRBJ1-2; TRBD1 aligns across 8 bases. Losses at the gene ends were 4 bases for V and 6 bases for J; bases not matched to a gene: 10. CDR3 length: 15 residues. Germline V gene sequence: CDR1 SGHTA, CDR2 FQGTGA. The CDR3 DNA reads TGTGCCAGCAGCTCCTCGGACAGGGAGGTCGATGGCTACACCTTC. It specifies CASSSSDREVDGYTF.

This clonotype was found a few times. The genes are TRBV20-1 and TRBJ2-5; the D gene is possibly TRBD2 (7 bases). Trimming shortened V by 3 bases and J by 1 base, and 15 bases separated the two germline ends. Looked up from germline, CDR1 is DFQATT and CDR2 is SNEGSKA (reference sequence). The CDR3 is 15 residues long. The CDR3 DNA sequence: TGCAGTGCTAGGGGAACAGGGAGGGGCCAAGAGACCCAGTACTTC. Amino acid sequence: CSARGTGRGQETQYF.

This clonotype was counted ten times or more. The rearrangement uses TRBV7-9 and TRBJ2-7; no firm D call. This CDR3 has 13 amino acids. V dropped 1 base and J dropped 6 bases, with 10 bases sitting between them. Germline CDR1 is SEHNR and CDR2 is FQNEAQ (reference sequence). This CDR3 reads CASSLEAETEQYF. The CDR3, as DNA: TGTGCCAGCAGCTTAGAAGCTGAGACCGAGCAGTACTTC.

In this sample, this clonotype turned up many times. V gene TRBV2 combines with J gene TRBJ2-3; 8 nucleotides match TRBD2. The V segment lost 6 bases and the J segment 5 bases; nucleotides outside the gene matches: 7. Per germline, CDR1 SNHLY and CDR2 FYNNEI. This CDR3 is 14 amino acids long. CDR3 nucleotides: TGTGCCAGCAGGGGCGGGGGGTGGGAAGATACGCAGTATTTT. This codes for CASRGGGWEDTQYF.

The V call is TRBV29-1, the J call TRBJ2-1; 8 bases fit TRBD2. Losses at the gene ends were 0 bases for V and 10 bases for J; bases not matched to a gene: 14. The CDR3 is 16 residues long. Germline V gives CDR1 SQVTM, CDR2 ANQGSEA. CDR3 in DNA: TGCAGCGTTGAAGATGGGGCCAGCGGGGGAGTAAAAGAGCAGTTCTTC. It encodes CSVEDGASGGVKEQFF.

This clonotype appeared many times. This chain joins TRBV20-1 and TRBJ1-2; the match to TRBD1 covers 9 bases. Germline CDR1 is DFQATT and CDR2 is SNEGSKA (reference sequence). The CDR3 extends over 14 amino acids. V lost 6 bases and J lost 4; bases outside the gene matches: 9. CDR3 protein: CSASGQGPGYGYTF. The CDR3 bases are TGCAGTGCCTCCGGACAGGGGCCTGGCTATGGCTACACCTTC.

Remarks on this clonotype: A much larger clone lies one base from this, so it may be a read error. CDR3 nucleotides: TGCCGCGTTCAACAGGGTCCCCACAATGAGCAGTTCTTC. This translates into CRVQQGPHNEQFF. The genes are TRBV29-1 and TRBJ2-1, with a tentative D call TRBD1 (6 bases). The CDR3 totals 13 residues. Germline assignment: CDR1 SQVTM and CDR2 ANQGSEA.

The V call is TRBV27, the J call TRBJ2-2, with D unclear. The CDR3 length is 18 residues. Germline CDR1 reads MNHEY; CDR2 reads SMNVEV (reference sequence). V dropped 0 bases and J dropped 2 bases, with 16 bases sitting between them. Written as DNA, the CDR3 is TGTGCCAGCAGTTTATCAACCGCGTACGAATTTAACACCGGGGAGCTGTTTTTT. Translated, it gives CASSLSTAYEFNTGELFF.

V usage is TRBV7-9 and J usage is TRBJ1-2, with TRBD1 as a possible D gene (6 bases). CDR3 length: 16 residues. Germline V gene lookup returns CDR1 SEHNR and CDR2 FQNEAQ (reference sequence). Trimming cost V 3 bases and J 5 bases, with 19 bases left between them. CDR3 sequence (DNA): TGTGCCAGCAGCTTCTCGGGGGCCCGGGGGAATTATGGCTACACCTTC. Its protein is CASSFSGARGNYGYTF.

The rearrangement links TRBV6-2 or TRBV6-3 to TRBJ2-1; 10 bases align to TRBD1. This CDR3 has 14 amino acids. Germline CDR1 and CDR2: MNHEY and SVGEGT. J was trimmed by 6 bases and V by 4 bases; bases with no gene match: 3. CDR3 bases: TGTGCCAGCAGTTGGACAGGGGGAGGCAATGAGCAGTTCTTC. Translating it yields CASSWTGGGNEQFF.

This clonotype occurred a few times. The chain employs TRBV4-3 and TRBJ1-5; D gene uncertain. The V end lost 4 bases, the J end lost 2 bases, and 12 bases lay between the germline ends. From germline, CDR1 is LGHNA and CDR2 YSLEER. CDR3 length equals 15 residues. Here the CDR3 DNA reads TGCGCCAGCAGCCGCGCATGGGGAGGCAATCAGCCCCAGCATTTT. Its translation: CASSRAWGGNQPQHF.

The table lists this clonotype with many counts. The DNA of the CDR3 is TGCGCCAGCAGCCCACGAGCGGGAGCCGCCTACGAGCAGTACTTC. It translates to CASSPRAGAAYEQYF. The genes are TRBV4-3 and TRBJ2-7; 8 positions match TRBD2. Germline lookup yields CDR1 LGHNA and CDR2 YSLEER. CDR3 size: 15 residues. The ends lost 4 bases at V and 2 bases at J; junction bases unmatched: 7.

This clonotype appeared a few times. This rearrangement joins TRBV7-9 to TRBJ2-1; D is unclear. The CDR3 runs 13 residues. V lost 5 bases and J 6 bases, leaving 11 bases between the germline ends. Looked up from germline, CDR1 is SEHNR and CDR2 is FQNEAQ (reference sequence). The CDR3 loop is CASSTSDRNEQFF. CDR3 nucleotide sequence: TGTGCCAGCAGCACCAGTGACCGCAATGAGCAGTTCTTC.

This clonotype was seen repeatedly, ten times or more. The V and J genes are TRBV11-1 and TRBJ2-2; 7 bases align to TRBD1. CDR3 length: 15 amino acids. CDR1 SGHAT and CDR2 FQDESV come from the germline V gene (reference sequence). V lost 5 bases and J lost 0; bases outside the gene matches: 3. In nucleotides, the CDR3 is TGTGCCAGCAGCCACCAGGGGGCGAACACCGGGGAGCTGTTTTTT. It encodes CASSHQGANTGELFF.

At least ten counts were recorded for this clonotype. Its ends do not fully match the called genes, so a read error is possible. The chain couples TRBV6-2 or TRBV6-3 to TRBJ1-2; D gene ambiguous. The CDR3 contains 16 residues. Germline V lookup: CDR1 MNHEY, CDR2 SVGEGT. The CDR3 region has the DNA TGTGCCAGCAGCTACTCGGTTCCTCTTACTAGCTATGGCTACACCTTC. It specifies CASSYSVPLTSYGYTF.